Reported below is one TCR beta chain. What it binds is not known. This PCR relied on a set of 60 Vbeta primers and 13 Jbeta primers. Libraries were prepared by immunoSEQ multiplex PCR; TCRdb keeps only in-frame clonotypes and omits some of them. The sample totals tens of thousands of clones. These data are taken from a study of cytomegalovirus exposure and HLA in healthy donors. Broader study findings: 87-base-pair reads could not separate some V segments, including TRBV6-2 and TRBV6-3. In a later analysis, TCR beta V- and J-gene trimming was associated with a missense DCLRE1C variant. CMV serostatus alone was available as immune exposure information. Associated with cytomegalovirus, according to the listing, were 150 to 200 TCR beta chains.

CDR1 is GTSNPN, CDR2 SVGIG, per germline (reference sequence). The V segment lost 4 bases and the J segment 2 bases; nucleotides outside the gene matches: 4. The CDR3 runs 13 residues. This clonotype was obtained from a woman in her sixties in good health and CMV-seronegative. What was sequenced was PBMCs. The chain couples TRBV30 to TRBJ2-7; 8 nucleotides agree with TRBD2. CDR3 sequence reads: CAWKLRGAYEQYF. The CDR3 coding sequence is TGTGCCTGGAAGTTGCGGGGGGCCTACGAGCAGTACTTC.